The 29 T cell receptor beta chains listed next were all sequenced from one sample in a study of identical twins. TCRdb itself ran the 5' RACE reads through MiXCR, one entry per CDR3 protein. In the table there are 250,000 to 300,000 distinct CDR3 sequences, about 8% of which are singletons. These data were also reused for a study on yellow fever vaccine responses in identical twins.

Sequencing input: CD8+ T cells sorted from blood. Receptors were obtained from a woman aged 18 to 35 in good health.

This clonotype turned up a few times. The chain has TRBV11-2 and TRBJ2-3; TRBD2 aligns across 8 bases. In germline, CDR1 is SGHAT, CDR2 FQNNGV. The J segment lost 2 bases and the V segment lost 5 bases, leaving 9 bases of the junction unmatched. The CDR3 has 16 residues. CDR3 region: CASSPEGLATTDTQYF. CDR3 coding DNA: TGTGCCAGCAGCCCAGAAGGACTAGCCACCACAGATACGCAGTATTTT.

The table lists this clonotype with a few counts. This chain uses TRBV3-1 with TRBJ2-2; unclear D gene. The V and J ends lost 1 base and 0 bases respectively, with 6 bases between them. The CDR3 runs 15 residues. Germline CDR1 LGHDT, CDR2 YNNKEL (reference sequence). CDR3 nucleotides: TGTGCCAGCAGCCAAGGGTCATCGAACACCGGGGAGCTGTTTTTT. It specifies CASSQGSSNTGELFF.

This clonotype was observed at least ten times. CDR3 nucleotides: TGTGCCAGCAGCGCAATCACCGGGGAGCTGTTTTTT. Encoded protein: CASSAITGELFF. V gene TRBV9 combines with J gene TRBJ2-2; D gene ambiguous. Between the trimmed V and J ends, which lost 3 bases and 4 bases, there was a span of 4 bases. This CDR3 is 12 amino acids long. Per the germline V gene, CDR1 is SGDLS and CDR2 is YYNGEE.

There are a few counts of this clonotype. The rearrangement uses TRBV6-5 and TRBJ2-7; 8 bases line up with TRBD2. Trimming cost V 5 bases and J 2 bases; bases outside gene matches: 5. Germline CDR1 MNHEY, CDR2 SVGAGI. The CDR3 extends over 14 amino acids. Here the CDR3 reads CASSTGLATYEQYF. The CDR3 DNA follows: TGTGCCAGCAGTACTGGACTAGCTACCTACGAGCAGTACTTC.

The chain is built from TRBV6-1 and TRBJ2-3; TRBD2 matches at 8 bases. The CDR3 is 15 residues long. The germline V gene has CDR1 MNHNS and CDR2 SASEGT. The V segment lost 6 bases and the J segment 5 bases; nucleotides outside the gene matches: 10. This chain's CDR3 is CASSQAQLAVDTQYF. The CDR3 region has the DNA TGTGCCAGCAGCCAGGCACAACTAGCGGTAGATACGCAGTATTTT.

This clonotype was counted a few times. The V gene is TRBV5-6, the J gene TRBJ2-7; the D gene could be TRBD1 or TRBD2 (5 bases each). Germline V gives CDR1 SGHDT, CDR2 YYEEEE. CDR3 length: 12 residues. The V end lost 0 bases, the J end lost 6 bases, and 7 bases lay between the germline ends. In nucleotides, the CDR3 is TGTGCCAGCAGCTTGGTCGGGGCCGAGCAGTACTTC. It is translated as CASSLVGAEQYF.

This clonotype was detected only a few times. The chain has TRBV19 and TRBJ2-3; no clear D gene. Germline V lookup: CDR1 LNHDA, CDR2 SQIVND (reference sequence). Between the trimmed V and J ends, which lost 5 bases and 2 bases, there was a span of 8 bases. CDR3 length: 13 amino acids. This CDR3 is CASSLANTDTQYF. As DNA, the CDR3 is TGTGCCAGTAGTTTGGCTAACACAGATACGCAGTATTTT.

This clonotype was counted a few times. J is TRBJ2-1 and V is TRBV30; 9 bases map to TRBD2. CDR1 GTSNPN and CDR2 SVGIG come from the germline V gene (reference sequence). CDR3 length equals 14 residues. V shed 4 bases, J shed 2 bases, and the junction held 3 bases outside the gene matches. The CDR3 region is CAWTAGGPYNEQFF. CDR3 DNA: TGTGCCTGGACAGCGGGAGGACCCTACAATGAGCAGTTCTTC.

This clonotype was picked up many times. V and J are TRBV29-1 and TRBJ2-2; D is undetermined. Germline V gives CDR1 SQVTM, CDR2 ANQGSEA. The V gene lost 4 bases and the J gene lost 2 bases, with 8 bases spanning the gap. CDR3 size: 13 residues. CDR3 sequence reads: CSVGLLNTGELFF. The CDR3 DNA reads as TGCAGCGTTGGGCTGTTAAACACCGGGGAGCTGTTTTTT.

The chain carries TRBV27 and TRBJ2-3; D is unclear. Germline V gene lookup returns CDR1 MNHEY and CDR2 SMNVEV (reference sequence). CDR3 size: 13 residues. The ends were cut back, 3 bases at V and 6 bases at J, with 10 bases in the middle. In nucleotides, the CDR3 is TGTGCCAGCAGTTTCTGGACGGGTGATACGCAGTATTTT. Its protein product is CASSFWTGDTQYF.

This chain links TRBV6-2 or TRBV6-3 with TRBJ1-1; D remains ambiguous. Looked up from germline, CDR1 is MNHEY and CDR2 is SVGEGT. The ends were cut back, 10 bases at V and 5 bases at J, with 14 bases in the middle. This CDR3 has 12 amino acids. The CDR3, as DNA: TGTGCCACCATGGAGACGGTTACTGAAGCTTTCTTT. This sequence encodes CATMETVTEAFF.

This clonotype was recorded many times. The chain couples TRBV2 to TRBJ2-7; 12 bases are a match to TRBD2. CDR1 and CDR2 (germline): SNHLY, FYNNEI. Trimming at V came to 6 bases and at J to 2 bases, leaving 14 bases not matched to a gene. This CDR3 spans 18 amino acids. The CDR3 loop is CASSESGLAGLGTYEQYF. In DNA, the CDR3 is TGTGCCAGCAGCGAAAGTGGACTAGCGGGACTCGGAACCTACGAGCAGTACTTC.

This clonotype was found a few times. This chain connects TRBV7-9 to TRBJ2-7; 11 bases map to TRBD2. CDR3 length: 13 amino acids. Trimming cost V 6 bases and J 7 bases; bases outside gene matches: 5. Germline V gene sequence: CDR1 SEHNR, CDR2 FQNEAQ (reference sequence). CDR3 amino acids: CASRTSGVREQYF. CDR3 sequence (DNA): TGTGCCAGCAGGACTAGCGGGGTTCGAGAGCAGTACTTC.

This clonotype has ten or more counts. The V and J genes are TRBV6-5 and TRBJ2-1; the match to TRBD2 covers 15 bases. The CDR3 totals 15 residues. V dropped 4 bases and J dropped 8; count of bases not matched to a gene: 3. The germline V gene has CDR1 MNHEY and CDR2 SVGAGI. The CDR3 DNA reads as TGTGCCAGCAGTTTTTGGACTAGCGGGAGGGATGAGCAGTTCTTC. Translated, it gives CASSFWTSGRDEQFF.

The table lists this clonotype with a few counts. As DNA, the CDR3 is TGTGCCATCAGTGATTCGCGGTTCTACAATGAGCAGTTCTTC. Translating gives CAISDSRFYNEQFF. The rearrangement uses TRBV10-3 and TRBJ2-1; D not certain. The germline gives CDR1 ENHRY, CDR2 SYGVKD. Trimming took off 3 bases at V and 3 bases at J, with 9 bases between the two ends. This CDR3 has 14 amino acids.

This chain connects TRBV7-9 to TRBJ2-7, with TRBD2 identical over 7 bases. The CDR3 is made up of 13 amino acids. Germline trimming cut 4 bases from V and 9 bases from J; bases unmatched to any gene: 9. Per germline, CDR1 SEHNR and CDR2 FQNEAQ (reference sequence). CDR3 residues: CASSSSSGGAQYF. Written as DNA, the CDR3 is TGTGCCAGCAGCTCAAGTTCGGGGGGTGCGCAGTACTTC.

The rearrangement joins TRBV4-3 to TRBJ2-1; D remains ambiguous. The CDR3 loop spans 13 amino acids. The V end lost 0 bases, the J end lost 8 bases, and 8 bases lay between the germline ends. Per the germline V gene, CDR1 is LGHNA and CDR2 is YSLEER. The DNA for the CDR3 is TGCGCCAGCAGCCAAGATCCAGCCGATGAGCAGTTCTTC. It codes for CASSQDPADEQFF.

This clonotype was seen a few times. The V and J genes are TRBV7-9 and TRBJ2-7, with no clear D. CDR1 and CDR2 from the germline V gene are SEHNR and FQNEAQ (reference sequence). The ends were cut back, 5 bases at V and 1 base at J, with 12 bases in the middle. The CDR3 consists of 14 residues. The DNA of the CDR3 is TGTGCCAGCAGCCTCTCAAACCCATCCTACGAGCAGTACTTC. It translates to CASSLSNPSYEQYF.

The chain joins TRBV4-3 to TRBJ2-1; D is unresolved. There are 16 residues in the CDR3. CDR1 is LGHNA, CDR2 YSLEER, per germline. Trimming shortened V by 1 base and J by 8 bases, and 18 bases separated the two germline ends. CDR3 loop: CASSQVTYSILDEQFF. As DNA, the CDR3 is TGCGCCAGCAGCCAAGTTACCTATTCGATACTGGATGAGCAGTTCTTC.

The chain recombines TRBV20-1 with TRBJ1-1; D unclear. CDR3 length: 14 residues. V was cut by 1 base and J by 4 bases, with 13 bases left in between. Germline CDR1 is DFQATT and CDR2 is SNEGSKA (reference sequence). CDR3 DNA sequence: TGCAGTGCTAGAGCTCTTCATCGGGGCACTGAAGCTTTCTTT. The encoded protein is CSARALHRGTEAFF.

There are a few counts of this clonotype. This sequence joins TRBV20-1 and TRBJ2-7, with TRBD2 identical over 12 bases. The CDR3 extends over 14 amino acids. Germline CDR1 reads DFQATT; CDR2 reads SNEGSKA (reference sequence). With V trimmed by 2 bases and J by 3 bases, 2 bases remained unmatched. CDR3 residues: CSARLAGGNYEQYF. CDR3 nucleotide sequence: TGCAGTGCTAGACTAGCGGGAGGGAACTACGAGCAGTACTTC.

This clonotype has only a few counts. V usage is TRBV27 and J usage is TRBJ1-2; D is possibly TRBD1 (6 bases). CDR1 is MNHEY, CDR2 SMNVEV, per germline (reference sequence). The CDR3 totals 12 residues. The ends were cut back, 9 bases at V and 4 bases at J, with 12 bases in the middle. This CDR3 reads CASSDSRYGYTF. The DNA for the CDR3 is TGTGCCAGTTCGGACAGCCGCTATGGCTACACCTTC.

This clonotype was found a few times. The J gene is TRBJ1-1, the V gene TRBV5-1; 8 positions agree with TRBD1. The germline V gene has CDR1 SGHRS and CDR2 YFSETQ. J was trimmed by 8 bases and V by 5 bases; bases with no gene match: 8. The CDR3 has 13 amino acids. The DNA for the CDR3 is TGCGCCAGCAGACTAGGACAGGGAATGGAAGCTTTCTTT. As protein: CASRLGQGMEAFF.

This clonotype was detected many times. The V and J genes are TRBV10-3 and TRBJ2-1, with TRBD2 matching 9 bases. The V gene end was trimmed by 8 bases and the J gene end by 4 bases; junction bases not matched to a gene: 9. This CDR3 spans 15 amino acids. Germline V lookup: CDR1 ENHRY, CDR2 SYGVKD. The chain's CDR3 is CAIGGGTSSYNEQFF. For the CDR3, the DNA is TGTGCCATCGGTGGAGGGACTAGCAGTTACAATGAGCAGTTCTTC.

The chain carries TRBV4-1 and TRBJ2-1; TRBD2 matches 8 bases. The CDR3 runs to 16 residues. V gave up 1 base and J gave up 2 bases; unmatched junction bases: 4. The germline gives CDR1 MGHRA, CDR2 YSYEKL. CDR3 coding DNA: TGCGCCAGCAGCCAAGTGCGGGGGGCTACCTACAATGAGCAGTTCTTC. Protein product: CASSQVRGATYNEQFF.

The chain has TRBV5-1 and TRBJ2-6; D uncertain. The germline V gene has CDR1 SGHRS and CDR2 YFSETQ. Between the trimmed V and J ends, which lost 4 bases and 0 bases, there was a span of 8 bases. This CDR3 has 15 amino acids. The CDR3 sequence is CASSPVSSGANVLTF. DNA of the CDR3: TGCGCCAGCAGCCCGGTGAGCTCTGGGGCCAACGTCCTGACTTTC.

This clonotype appeared many times. The chain combines TRBV29-1 with TRBJ2-2; no reliable D call. The V gene lost 3 bases and the J gene lost 4 bases, with 6 bases spanning the gap. The CDR3 totals 12 residues. CDR1 and CDR2 (germline): SQVTM, ANQGSEA. The CDR3 DNA reads as TGCAGCGTTGATTTGGTCACCGGGGAGCTGTTTTTT. Translation: CSVDLVTGELFF.

This chain uses TRBV7-6 with TRBJ2-1; D possibly corresponds to TRBD2 (5 bases). Trimming took off 5 bases at V and 6 bases at J, with 11 bases between the two ends. The CDR3 length is 13 residues. The germline CDR1 and CDR2 sequences are SGHVS and FNYEAQ. The DNA for the CDR3 is TGTGCCAGCAGCCGGGGATTTGGCAATGAGCAGTTCTTC. Amino acids: CASSRGFGNEQFF.

This clonotype has more than one count but fewer than ten. V gene TRBV3-1 combines with J gene TRBJ2-7; unclear D gene. The length of the CDR3 is 15 residues. With 0 bases removed from V and 7 bases from J, the gap between germline ends came to 16 bases. CDR1 LGHDT and CDR2 YNNKEL come from the germline V gene (reference sequence). The CDR3 DNA follows: TGTGCCAGCAGCCAAGAACTTGACGGGCCTAGAGAGCAGTACTTC. It encodes CASSQELDGPREQYF.